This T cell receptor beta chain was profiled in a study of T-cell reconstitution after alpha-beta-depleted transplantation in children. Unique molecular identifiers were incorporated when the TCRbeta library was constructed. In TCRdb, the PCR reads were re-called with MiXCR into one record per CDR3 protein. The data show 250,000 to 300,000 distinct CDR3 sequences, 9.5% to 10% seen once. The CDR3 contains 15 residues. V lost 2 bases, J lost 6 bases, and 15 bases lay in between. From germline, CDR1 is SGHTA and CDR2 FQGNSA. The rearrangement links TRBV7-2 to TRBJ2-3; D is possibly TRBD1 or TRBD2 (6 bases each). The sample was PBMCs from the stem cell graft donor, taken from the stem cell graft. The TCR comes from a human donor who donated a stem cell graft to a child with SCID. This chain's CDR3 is CASSLIGGQTDTQYF. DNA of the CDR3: TGTGCCAGCAGCTTAATCGGGGGCCAAACTGATACGCAGTATTTT.